The 18 T cell receptor beta chains below were found in one sample sequenced in a study of T cell responses to AZD1222 COVID-19 vaccine. Using immunoSEQ multiplex PCR, the repertoire was profiled, and TCRdb retains in-frame clones only, with some absent. The data contain 150,000 to 200,000 clones, around 94% of them singletons. The source was peripheral blood, collected 28 days after the second dose of the MenACWY control vaccine. Source of these receptors: an adult who received the MenACWY meningococcal vaccine as a control.

This clone was seen more than once but under ten times. This sequence joins TRBV6-5 and TRBJ1-5; weak D call: TRBD1 (6 bases). Germline CDR1 reads MNHEY; CDR2 reads SVGAGI. The V end was cut by 5 bases, the J end by 1 base, with 12 bases between. The CDR3 spans 15 residues. CDR3 nucleotide sequence: TGTGCCAGCAGTCCTAGGGGGGGAAGCAATCAGCCCCAGCATTTT. Encoded protein: CASSPRGGSNQPQHF.

The rearrangement links TRBV5-1 to TRBJ2-1; D might be TRBD1 (5 bases). V was cut by 6 bases and J by 8 bases, with 9 bases left in between. The CDR3 runs 11 residues. Germline assignment: CDR1 SGHRS and CDR2 YFSETQ. CDR3 sequence (DNA): TGCGCCAGCACCGACAGCGATGAGCAGTTCTTC. It encodes CASTDSDEQFF.

In the case of this clone: Other DNA sequences in this specimen translate into the identical CDR3. The chain recombines TRBV20-1 with TRBJ2-3; the D is unclear. The CDR3 totals 11 residues. V was pared by 3 bases and J by 2 bases, with 3 bases between. CDR1 is DFQATT, CDR2 SNEGSKA, per germline (reference sequence). CDR3 nucleotide sequence: TGCAGTGCTAGCCCCACAGATACGCAGTATTTT. It yields the protein CSASPTDTQYF.

J is TRBJ2-1 and V is TRBV28, with 10 nucleotides matching TRBD2. The CDR3 has 19 residues. The ends lost 5 bases at V and 0 bases at J; junction bases unmatched: 13. Germline V gene sequence: CDR1 MDHEN, CDR2 SYDVKM. In DNA form, the CDR3 reads TGTGCCAGCAGTACCTTTTCGTCTAGCGGGAGTCACTCCTACAATGAGCAGTTCTTC. This sequence encodes CASSTFSSSGSHSYNEQFF.

This chain connects TRBV30 to TRBJ1-2; D gene uncertain. Trimming left V 3 bases short and J 4 bases short, with 9 bases between. Germline CDR1 reads GTSNPN; CDR2 reads SVGIG (reference sequence). There are 12 residues in the CDR3. In nucleotides, the CDR3 is TGTGCCTGGAGGGATCCGCCCTATGGCTACACCTTC. Its translation is CAWRDPPYGYTF. The complete variable domain, with remaining parts taken from reference TRBV30 and TRBJ1-2, reads SQTIHQWPATLVQPVGSPLSLECTVEGTSNPNLYWYRQAAGRGLQLLFYSVGIGQISSEVPQNLSASRPQDRQFILSSKKLLLSDSGFYLCAWRDPPYGYTFGSGTRLTVV.

The chain uses TRBV7-3 and TRBJ2-6; D is possibly TRBD1 (6 bases). The germline V and J ends were trimmed by 2 bases and 0 bases, with 14 bases remaining between them. Germline V lookup: CDR1 SGHTA, CDR2 FQGTGA. The CDR3 spans 18 residues. CDR3 region: CASSLVGGMSSGANVLTF. In nucleotides, the CDR3 is TGTGCCAGCAGCTTAGTAGGGGGTATGAGCTCTGGGGCCAACGTCCTGACTTTC.

The V and J genes are TRBV3-1 (or the pseudogene TRBV3-2) and TRBJ2-3; 7 bases line up with TRBD2. The trim removed 0 bases at V and 13 bases at J, leaving 4 bases unmatched. CDR3 length equals 12 residues. Germline assignment: CDR1 LGHDT and CDR2 YNNKEL (reference sequence). The CDR3 protein is CASSQDGGLEYF. The CDR3 coding sequence is TGTGCCAGCAGCCAAGATGGTGGACTAGAGTATTTT.

CDR3 DNA sequence: TGTGCCAGCAGCGTACAGGGTAAAGGATACACCGGGGAGCTGTTTTTT. It translates to CASSVQGKGYTGELFF. This chain connects TRBV9 to TRBJ2-2, with a possible D match to TRBD1 (5 bases). The CDR3 runs to 16 residues. V lost 1 base and J 3 bases, leaving 13 bases between the germline ends. Looked up from germline, CDR1 is SGDLS and CDR2 is YYNGEE.

This chain joins TRBV4-1 and TRBJ1-2; D is possibly TRBD1 (5 bases). The CDR3 covers 13 residues. The V gene's germline CDR1 is MGHRA and CDR2 YSYEKL. Between the trimmed V and J ends, which lost 2 bases and 5 bases, there was a span of 9 bases. CDR3 loop: CASSQSTDYGYTF. The DNA of the CDR3 is TGCGCCAGCAGCCAATCGACAGATTATGGCTACACCTTC.

This chain links TRBV28 with TRBJ2-1; D gene uncertain. The CDR3 has 11 residues. Germline CDR1 MDHEN, CDR2 SYDVKM. V was clipped by 3 bases and J by 7 bases, with 4 bases between them. In DNA form, the CDR3 reads TGTGCCAGCAGTTTTAGAAATGAGCAGTTCTTC. This encodes CASSFRNEQFF.

J is TRBJ2-1 and V is TRBV29-1; D possibly uses TRBD1 or TRBD2 (5 bases each). Trimming removed 7 bases from V and 3 bases from J, with 19 bases in between. Germline values: CDR1 SQVTM, CDR2 ANQGSEA. The CDR3 loop spans 15 amino acids. CDR3 loop: CSELGERILYNEQFF. The CDR3 DNA follows: TGCAGCGAGTTGGGGGAGCGGATTCTCTACAATGAGCAGTTCTTC.

This clone was counted a single time. This chain uses TRBV11-1 with TRBJ1-6, with a possible D match to TRBD1 (5 bases). Trimming removed 3 bases at V and 10 bases at J, with 13 bases between. Germline-derived CDR1 and CDR2 are SGHAT and FQDESV (reference sequence). The CDR3 has 14 amino acids. The chain's CDR3 is CASSFGPGGSPLHF. DNA for the CDR3: TGTGCCAGCAGCTTCGGCCCCGGGGGGTCACCCCTCCACTTT.

The chain recombines TRBV5-1 with TRBJ2-1; D call uncertain. CDR1 is SGHRS and CDR2 is YFSETQ in the germline V gene. V was cut by 0 bases and J by 3 bases, with 10 bases left in between. CDR3 length: 15 residues. The CDR3 spells CASSLDSFVYNEQFF. CDR3 DNA sequence: TGCGCCAGCAGCTTGGACTCGTTTGTCTACAATGAGCAGTTCTTC. The whole variable domain, remainder taken from reference TRBV5-1 and TRBJ2-1, is KAGVTQTPRYLIKTRGQQVTLSCSPISGHRSVSWYQQTPGQGLQFLFEYFSETQRNKGNFPGRFSGRQFSNSRSEMNVSTLELGDSALYLCASSLDSFVYNEQFFGPGTRLTVL.

This chain uses TRBV4-1 with TRBJ1-6; TRBD1 matches 12 bases. Trimming took 4 bases from V and 6 from J; bases not matched to a gene: 10. The germline gives CDR1 MGHRA, CDR2 YSYEKL. This CDR3 region has 18 residues. CDR3 protein: CASSPIGTGGNSNSPLHF. In nucleotides, the CDR3 is TGCGCCAGCAGCCCTATCGGGACAGGGGGCAATAGTAATTCACCCCTCCACTTT.

This chain uses TRBV5-1 with TRBJ2-3; 9 bases are shared with TRBD2. The CDR3 has 18 amino acids. After removal of 1 base from V and 6 bases from J, the junction contained 15 bases not matched to a gene. The germline V gene has CDR1 SGHRS and CDR2 YFSETQ. The CDR3 bases are TGCGCCAGCAGCTTGACCACGGGGAGCGGGAGGCCGGAGGATACGCAGTATTTT. Its translation is CASSLTTGSGRPEDTQYF.

The CDR3 DNA sequence: TGCAGCGTTGAAGATGGCTCCGGCGAGCAGTACTTC. Its translation: CSVEDGSGEQYF. V usage is TRBV29-1 and J usage is TRBJ2-7; unclear D gene. V lost 0 bases, J lost 6 bases, and 9 bases lay in between. Germline V lookup: CDR1 SQVTM, CDR2 ANQGSEA. This CDR3 is 12 amino acids long.

V and J are TRBV7-8 and TRBJ2-7; D may be TRBD2 (5 bases). Deletions cut 0 bases from V and 2 bases from J, with 14 bases between. This CDR3 is 16 amino acids long. Germline CDR1 SGHVS, CDR2 FQNEAQ. CDR3 region: CASSLAVRATTYEQYF. In DNA form, the CDR3 reads TGTGCCAGCAGCTTAGCAGTGAGGGCAACGACCTACGAGCAGTACTTC.

This chain links TRBV10-3 with TRBJ1-5; D is unresolved. The V gene's germline CDR1 is ENHRY and CDR2 SYGVKD. With 0 bases removed from V and 5 bases from J, the gap between germline ends came to 11 bases. CDR3 length: 15 amino acids. This CDR3 reads CAISESPDSDQPQHF. Here the CDR3 DNA reads TGTGCCATCAGTGAGTCGCCCGACTCGGATCAGCCCCAGCATTTT.